This T cell receptor (beta chain) came from a study of blood T cell repertoires in COVID-19 (dated by TCRdb to 2018 to 2021). Background for the entire study: Samples covering the acute and convalescent phases of COVID-19 were provided by collaborators in the United States, Italy and Spain. The material from the prospective study consisted of cDNA or gDNA derived from T cells, B-cell-depleted T cells, or PBMCs. Deeply sampled blood TCRbeta repertoires from subjects exposed to, actively infected with, or recovered from COVID-19 were included in the dataset. A freely available public database, intended as a resource for researchers studying the immune response to SARS-CoV-2, is where the repertoires were released. The samples were drawn from the first 160 participants of the ongoing ImmuneRACE study and from 1,254 subjects provided by 6 global collaborators. A de-identified subject ID, COVID-19 status, age in years and sex were almost always included in the sample metadata. HLA class I and class II types, where available, came from metadata supplied by the sample provider rather than from assay-based typing.

The paper's findings and limits, for the study overall: How much clinical and demographic metadata was included differed by source and by participant, and the metadata was provided uncurated.

V drops 2 bases and J drops 2 bases, leaving 13 bases in between. The CDR3 measures 16 amino acids from cysteine to phenylalanine. Of all the DNA, just the CDR3 is kept, 48 bases in frame from base 1. The CDR1 and CDR2 encoded by the germline V gene (reference sequence) are SEHNR and FQNEAQ. Note on this clone: Its antigen is not yet known. The sample holds no much larger clone one base away, and base qualities are not on file.

Whole blood was collected in K2EDTA tubes by collaborating institutions according to the institutions' own protocols. For TCRbeta analysis, collaborators shipped samples in one of three forms: frozen whole blood, isolated PBMCs, or DNA extracted from either of those sample types. The immunoSEQ Assay, a bias-controlled multiplex PCR, was used to amplify TCRbeta CDR3 regions from genomic DNA. Per the original workflow: Within the assay, amplification of reference gene primers was used to estimate how many nucleated cells each sample contained. To quantify the absolute abundance of each unique TCRbeta CDR3 rearrangement, sequence reads were collapsed and filtered. Productive Simpson clonality was computed per sample as the square root of Simpson's diversity index over productive rearrangements. Held by TCRdb, this immuneACCESS table contains in-frame sequences only and omits some clones. Under half of the omission traces to an unresolved V gene where checked; the cause of the rest is unknown. That table is the source of V, J and clone size, and D and trimming were worked out from the DNA. Recorded for this sample are approximately 280,000 clones; 70% to 90% of them occurred a single time. The ten largest clones add up to 11% of the sample.

This TCR derives from a woman between 65 and 79 years old with acute or convalescent COVID-19. The specimen was peripheral blood. The V and J segments used are TRBV7-9 and TRBJ1-3; D gene: possibly TRBD1, on 5 matching bases. The sequenced DNA is TGTGCCAGCAGCTTACTACAGGCCGGGCCTGGAAACACCATATATTTT. This encodes CASSLLQAGPGNTIYF.